This T cell receptor (beta chain) stems from a study of T cells in narcolepsy. General study results and limits: Autoreactive clonotypes reportedly recurred in blood of same and different patients, not controls.

Data came from immunoSEQ multiplex PCR; TCRdb stores just in-frame clones and leaves some out. The table shows around 33,000 clones, with roughly four fifths occurring only once. With respect to this clone: Its antigen is still unknown.

The receptor comes from a human donor with narcolepsy. Sequenced material: CD45RA- memory CD4+ T cells from PBMCs.

The CDR3 nucleotides read TGTGCCAGCTCGCCCGGGACGTTCCTCACTGAAGCTTTCTTT. Its translation is CASSPGTFLTEAFF. The V and J genes are TRBV18 and TRBJ1-1, with a possible D match to TRBD1 (5 bases). This CDR3 comprises 14 residues. V was shortened by 6 bases and J by 4 bases, with 15 bases between the two germline ends. Germline V gene data show CDR1 as KGHSH and CDR2 as LQKENI.